Sequencing of this TCR beta chain was carried out in a study of blood T cell repertoires in COVID-19. Study overall: There were acute and convalescent COVID-19 samples, and they came from the United States, Italy and Spain.

Methods used by the authors: Cell counts per sample came from amplifying reference gene primers. The repertoire was sequenced with immunoSEQ multiplex PCR; TCRdb's copy has only in-frame clones and lacks some. V and J calls and clone size are those listed in that table; D and trimming were worked out from the DNA. The sample consists of 400,000 or so clones, approximately 90% of them appearing once. Germline-derived CDR1 and CDR2 are SEHNR and FQNEAQ (reference sequence). The CDR3 extends over 15 amino acids. The trim removed 3 bases at V and 7 bases at J, leaving 4 bases unmatched. Sequencing input: peripheral blood. The sequence was collected from a woman in her thirties or forties with COVID-19, enrolled during active disease. The chain combines TRBV7-9 with TRBJ2-1, with TRBD2 matching 12 bases. The CDR3 nucleotides read TGTGCCAGCAGCTTCGGACTAGCGGGAAGGAATGAGCAGTTCTTC. Its translation is CASSFGLAGRNEQFF. The whole variable domain, filled in from reference TRBV7-9 and TRBJ2-1, reads DTGVSQNPRHKITKRGQNVTFRCDPISEHNRLYWYRQTLGQGPEFLTYFQNEAQLEKSRLLSDRFSAERPKGSFSTLEIQRTEQGDSAMYLCASSFGLAGRNEQFFGPGTRLTVL.